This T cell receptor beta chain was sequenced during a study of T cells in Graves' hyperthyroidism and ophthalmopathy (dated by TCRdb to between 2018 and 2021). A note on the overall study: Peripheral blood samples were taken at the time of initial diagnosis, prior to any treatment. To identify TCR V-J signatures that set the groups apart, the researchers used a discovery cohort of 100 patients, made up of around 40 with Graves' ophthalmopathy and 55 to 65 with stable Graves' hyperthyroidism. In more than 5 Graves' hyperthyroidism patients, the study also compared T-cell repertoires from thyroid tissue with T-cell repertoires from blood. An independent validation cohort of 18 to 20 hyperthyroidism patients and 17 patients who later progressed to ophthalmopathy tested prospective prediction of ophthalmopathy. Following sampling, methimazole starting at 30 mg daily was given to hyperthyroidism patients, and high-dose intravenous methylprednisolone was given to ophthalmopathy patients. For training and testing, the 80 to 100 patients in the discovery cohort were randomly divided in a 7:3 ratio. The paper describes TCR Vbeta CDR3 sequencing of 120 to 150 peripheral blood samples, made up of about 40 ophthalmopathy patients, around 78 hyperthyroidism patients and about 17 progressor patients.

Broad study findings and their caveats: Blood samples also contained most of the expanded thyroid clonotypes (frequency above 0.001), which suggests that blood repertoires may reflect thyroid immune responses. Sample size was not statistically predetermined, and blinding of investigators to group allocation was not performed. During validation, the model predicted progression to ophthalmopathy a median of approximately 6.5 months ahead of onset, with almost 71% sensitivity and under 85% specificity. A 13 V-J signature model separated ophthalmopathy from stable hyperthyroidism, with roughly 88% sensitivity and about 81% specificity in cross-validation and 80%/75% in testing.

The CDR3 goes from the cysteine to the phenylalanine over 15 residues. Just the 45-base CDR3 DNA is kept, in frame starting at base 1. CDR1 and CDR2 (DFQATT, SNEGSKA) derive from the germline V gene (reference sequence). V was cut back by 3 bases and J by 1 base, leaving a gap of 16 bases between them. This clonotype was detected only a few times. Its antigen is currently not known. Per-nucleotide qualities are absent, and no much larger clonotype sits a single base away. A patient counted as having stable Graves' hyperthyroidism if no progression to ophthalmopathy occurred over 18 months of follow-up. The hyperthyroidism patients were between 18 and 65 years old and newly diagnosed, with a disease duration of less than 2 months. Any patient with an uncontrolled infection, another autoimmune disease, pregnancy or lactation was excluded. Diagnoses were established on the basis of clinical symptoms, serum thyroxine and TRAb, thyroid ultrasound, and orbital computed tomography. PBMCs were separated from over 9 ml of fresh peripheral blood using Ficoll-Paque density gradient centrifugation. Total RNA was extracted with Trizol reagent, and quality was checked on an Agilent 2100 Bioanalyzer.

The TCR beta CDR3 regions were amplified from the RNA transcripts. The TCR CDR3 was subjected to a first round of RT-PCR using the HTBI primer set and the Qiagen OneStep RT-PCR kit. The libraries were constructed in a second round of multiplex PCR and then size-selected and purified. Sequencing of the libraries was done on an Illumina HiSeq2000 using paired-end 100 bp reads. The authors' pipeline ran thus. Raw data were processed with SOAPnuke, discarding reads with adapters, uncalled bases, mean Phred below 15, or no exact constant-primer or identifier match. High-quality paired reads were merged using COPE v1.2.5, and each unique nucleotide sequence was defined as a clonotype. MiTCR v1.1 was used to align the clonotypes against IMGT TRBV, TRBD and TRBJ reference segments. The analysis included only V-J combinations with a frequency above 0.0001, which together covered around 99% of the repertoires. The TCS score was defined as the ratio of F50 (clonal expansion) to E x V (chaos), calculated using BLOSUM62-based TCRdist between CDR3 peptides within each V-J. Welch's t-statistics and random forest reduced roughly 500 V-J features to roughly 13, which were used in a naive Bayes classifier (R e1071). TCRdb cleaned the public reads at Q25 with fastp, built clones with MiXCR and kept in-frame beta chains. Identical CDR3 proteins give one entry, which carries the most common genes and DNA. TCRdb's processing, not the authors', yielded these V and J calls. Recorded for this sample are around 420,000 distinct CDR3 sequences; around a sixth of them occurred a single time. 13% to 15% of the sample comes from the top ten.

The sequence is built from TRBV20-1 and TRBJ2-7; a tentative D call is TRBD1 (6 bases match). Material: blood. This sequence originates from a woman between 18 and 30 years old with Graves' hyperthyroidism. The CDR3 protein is CSASEQGQLSYEQYF. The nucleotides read TGCAGTGCTAGTGAGCAGGGGCAATTGTCCTACGAGCAGTACTTC.